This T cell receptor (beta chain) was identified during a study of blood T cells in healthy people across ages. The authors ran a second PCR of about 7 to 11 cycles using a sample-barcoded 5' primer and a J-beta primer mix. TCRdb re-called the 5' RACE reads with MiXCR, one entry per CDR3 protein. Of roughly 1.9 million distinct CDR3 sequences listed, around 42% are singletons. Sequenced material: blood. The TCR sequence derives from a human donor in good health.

The CDR3 loop is CASRVGGGAWELFF. The CDR3 DNA reads as TGTGCCAGCAGGGTAGGAGGGGGGGCCTGGGAGCTGTTTTTT. This sequence joins TRBV7-2 and TRBJ2-2, with a possible D match to TRBD2 (7 bases). V dropped 6 bases and J dropped 9 bases, with 17 bases sitting between them. The CDR3 extends over 14 amino acids. Germline lookup yields CDR1 SGHTA and CDR2 FQGNSA. Variable domain in full (rest from reference TRBV7-2 and TRBJ2-2): GAGVSQSPSNKVTEKGKDVELRCDPISGHTALYWYRQSLGQGLEFLIYFQGNSAPDKSGLPSDRFSAERTGGSVSTLTIQRTQQEDSAVYLCASRVGGGAWELFFGEGSRLTVL.